At least ten counts were recorded for the clone carrying this TCR beta chain. There are 14 residues in the CDR3. V lost 1 base, J lost 9 bases, and 13 bases lay in between. Per germline, CDR1 LGHDT and CDR2 YNNKEL (reference sequence). Ophthalmopathy cases met thresholds of Clinical Activity Score at least 3, NOSPECS grade at least 4 and duration under 3 months. Patients were excluded because of uncontrolled infection, other autoimmune disease, pregnancy or lactation. Diagnostic decisions used clinical symptoms, serum thyroxine and TRAb, thyroid ultrasound and orbital computed tomography. This entry belongs to a study of T cells in Graves' hyperthyroidism and ophthalmopathy. Turning to the study itself: Peripheral blood was taken when the disease was first diagnosed, before any treatment began.

Using RNA transcripts as the source, TCR beta CDR3 regions were amplified. Researchers ran a first-round RT-PCR on the TCR CDR3 using the HTBI primer set. Each CDR3 protein is one row after TCRdb ran MiXCR on the multiplex PCR reads. The sample shows fewer than 700,000 distinct CDR3 sequences, roughly 15% of them seen only once. The sequence was collected from a woman aged 18-30 years with Graves' ophthalmopathy. Material for sequencing was blood. The rearrangement links TRBV3-1 to TRBJ2-1; D might be TRBD2 (7 bases). The chain's CDR3 is CASSQVSGGGEQFF. The CDR3 DNA is TGTGCCAGCAGCCAAGTATCGGGGGGCGGTGAGCAGTTCTTC.